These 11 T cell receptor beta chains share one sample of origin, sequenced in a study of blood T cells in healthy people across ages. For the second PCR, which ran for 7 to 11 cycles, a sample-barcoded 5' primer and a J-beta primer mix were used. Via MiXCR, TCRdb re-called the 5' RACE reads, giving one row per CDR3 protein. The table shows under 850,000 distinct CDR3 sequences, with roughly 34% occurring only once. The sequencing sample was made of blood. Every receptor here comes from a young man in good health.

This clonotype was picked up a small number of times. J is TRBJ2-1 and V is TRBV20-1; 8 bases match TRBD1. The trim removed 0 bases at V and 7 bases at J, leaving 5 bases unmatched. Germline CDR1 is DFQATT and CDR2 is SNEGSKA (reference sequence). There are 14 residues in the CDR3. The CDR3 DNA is TGCAGTGCTAGAGAGGACAGGGTAATGAATGAGCAGTTCTTC. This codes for CSAREDRVMNEQFF.

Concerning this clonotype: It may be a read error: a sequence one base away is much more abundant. CDR3 in DNA: TGTGCCAGCCAACTCCGAGCGGGTCACAATGAGCAGTTCTTC. This translates into CASQLRAGHNEQFF. The chain links TRBV12-3 or TRBV12-4 to TRBJ2-1; the D gene is possibly TRBD2 (6 bases). The V end lost 8 bases, the J end lost 5 bases, and 16 bases lay between the germline ends. The CDR3 has 14 residues.

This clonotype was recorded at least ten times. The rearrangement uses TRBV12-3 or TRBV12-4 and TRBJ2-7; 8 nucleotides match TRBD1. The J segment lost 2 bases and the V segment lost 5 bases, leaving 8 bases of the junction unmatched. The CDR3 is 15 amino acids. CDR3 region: CASSDTGGRTYEQYF. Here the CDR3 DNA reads TGTGCCAGCAGTGATACAGGGGGTAGGACCTACGAGCAGTACTTC.

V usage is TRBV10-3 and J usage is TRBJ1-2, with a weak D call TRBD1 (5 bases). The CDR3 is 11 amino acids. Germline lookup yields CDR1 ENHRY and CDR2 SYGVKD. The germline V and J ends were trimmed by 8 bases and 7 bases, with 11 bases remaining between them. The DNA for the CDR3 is TGTGCCATCGACGACAGAGGTGGCTACACCTTC. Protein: CAIDDRGGYTF.

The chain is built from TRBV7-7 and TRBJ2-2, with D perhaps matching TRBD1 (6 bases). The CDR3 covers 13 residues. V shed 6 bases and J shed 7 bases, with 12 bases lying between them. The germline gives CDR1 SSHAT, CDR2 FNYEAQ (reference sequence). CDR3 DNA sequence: TGTGCCAGCAGTTACAGGGATGGCGGGGAGCTGTTTTTT. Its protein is CASSYRDGGELFF.

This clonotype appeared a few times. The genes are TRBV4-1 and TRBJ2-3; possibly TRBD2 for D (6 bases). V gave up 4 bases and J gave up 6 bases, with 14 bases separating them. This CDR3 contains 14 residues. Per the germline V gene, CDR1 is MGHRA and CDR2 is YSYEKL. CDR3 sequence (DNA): TGCGCCAGCAGCCTCCTCTGGGGGGTCGATACGCAGTATTTT. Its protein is CASSLLWGVDTQYF.

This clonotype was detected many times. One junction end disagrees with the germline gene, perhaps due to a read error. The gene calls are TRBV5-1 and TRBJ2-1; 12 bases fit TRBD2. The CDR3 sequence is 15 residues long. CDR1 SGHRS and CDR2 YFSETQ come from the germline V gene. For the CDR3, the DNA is TGTGCCAGCAGCCTCCTAGCGGGGGGGCCAAATGAGCAGTTCTTC. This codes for CASSLLAGGPNEQFF.

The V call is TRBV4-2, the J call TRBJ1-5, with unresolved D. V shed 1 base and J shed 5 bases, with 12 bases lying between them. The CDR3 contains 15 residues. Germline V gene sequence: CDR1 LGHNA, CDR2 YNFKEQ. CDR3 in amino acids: CASSQGAPGDQPQHF. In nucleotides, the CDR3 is TGTGCCAGCAGCCAAGGAGCCCCCGGTGATCAGCCCCAGCATTTT.

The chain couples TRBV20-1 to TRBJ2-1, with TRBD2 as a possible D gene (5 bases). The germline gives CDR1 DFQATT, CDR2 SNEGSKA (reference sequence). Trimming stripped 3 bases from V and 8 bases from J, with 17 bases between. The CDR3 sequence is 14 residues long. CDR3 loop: CSASGGSGMDEQFF. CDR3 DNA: TGCAGTGCTAGCGGAGGCTCTGGTATGGATGAGCAGTTCTTC.

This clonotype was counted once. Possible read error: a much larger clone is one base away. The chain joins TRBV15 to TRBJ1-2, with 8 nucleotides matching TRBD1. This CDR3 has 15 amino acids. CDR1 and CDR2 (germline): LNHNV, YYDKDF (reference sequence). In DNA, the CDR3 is TGTACCACCAGCAGAGTGGACAGGGATGACTATGGCTACACCTTC. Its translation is CTTSRVDRDDYGYTF.

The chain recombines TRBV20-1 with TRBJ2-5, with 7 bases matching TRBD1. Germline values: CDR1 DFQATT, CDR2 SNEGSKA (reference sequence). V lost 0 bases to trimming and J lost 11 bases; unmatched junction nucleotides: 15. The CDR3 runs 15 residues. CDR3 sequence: CSARDRGGGYNEQYF. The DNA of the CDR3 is TGCAGTGCTAGAGATCGAGGGGGCGGATACAATGAGCAGTACTTC.